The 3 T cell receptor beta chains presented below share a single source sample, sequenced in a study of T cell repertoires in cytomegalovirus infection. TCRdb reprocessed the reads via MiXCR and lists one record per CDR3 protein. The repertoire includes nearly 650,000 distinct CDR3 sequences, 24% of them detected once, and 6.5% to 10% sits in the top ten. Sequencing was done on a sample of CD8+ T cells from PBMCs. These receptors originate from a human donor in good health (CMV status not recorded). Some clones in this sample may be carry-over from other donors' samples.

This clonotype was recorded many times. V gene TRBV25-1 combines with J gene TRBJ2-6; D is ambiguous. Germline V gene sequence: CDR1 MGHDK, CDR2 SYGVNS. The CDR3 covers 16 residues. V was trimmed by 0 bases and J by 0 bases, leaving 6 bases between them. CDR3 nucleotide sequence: TGTGCCAGCAGTGAATATCTAGGCTCTGGGGCCAACGTCCTGACTTTC. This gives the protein CASSEYLGSGANVLTF.

The CDR3 DNA sequence: TGCAGTGCTAGAGATCAGGCGGGGGAGTCCCAAGAGACCCAGTACTTC. It encodes CSARDQAGESQETQYF. The chain couples TRBV20-1 to TRBJ2-5; 7 bases are a match to TRBD2. V dropped 0 bases and J dropped 1; count of bases not matched to a gene: 8. The CDR3 runs to 16 residues. The germline V gene has CDR1 DFQATT and CDR2 SNEGSKA (reference sequence).

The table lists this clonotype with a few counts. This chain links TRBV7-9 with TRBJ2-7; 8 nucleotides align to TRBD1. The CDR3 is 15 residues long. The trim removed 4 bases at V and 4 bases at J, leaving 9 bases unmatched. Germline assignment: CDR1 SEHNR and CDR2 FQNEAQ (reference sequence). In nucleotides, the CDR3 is TGTGCCAGCAGCTCCAGGACAGGGCGAGGGTACGAGCAGTACGTC. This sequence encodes CASSSRTGRGYEQYV.